This paragraph reports one T cell receptor beta chain. Original analysis: Estimates of nucleated cell counts were drawn from the amplification of reference gene primers. TCRdb keeps only in-frame clones here, not all; method: immunoSEQ multiplex PCR. The V and J calls and clone size are taken from that table; D and trimming were inferred from the DNA. The sample includes fewer than 250,000 clones, around 83% of them seen just once. The sample comes from a study of blood T cell repertoires in COVID-19. Study-level information: Acute and convalescent COVID-19 specimens originated in the United States, Italy and Spain.

V lost 0 bases to trimming and J lost 1 base; unmatched junction nucleotides: 5. Germline values: CDR1 SGHRS, CDR2 YFSETQ. The CDR3 covers 16 residues. This chain joins TRBV5-1 and TRBJ2-5; 8 bases align to TRBD2. This clonotype originated in a woman between 50 and 59 years old with acute or convalescent COVID-19. The sequencing input was peripheral blood. CDR3 nucleotides: TGCGCCAGCAGCTTGGGGTTAGCGGGACCCCAAGAGACCCAGTACTTC. Its translation is CASSLGLAGPQETQYF.